These T cell receptor beta chains were read from a single sample in a study of vaccination effects on CD4 cells after COVID-19. No antigen has been identified for these receptors. Method: immunoSEQ multiplex PCR; TCRdb's copy keeps in-frame clones and lacks some. Of nearly 35,000 clones listed, 73% are singletons. The sequences come from CD4+ T cells from PBMCs cultured with HCoV-OC43 spike peptides, collected before COVID-19 vaccination. Receptor source: a human donor who received a COVID-19 vaccine. CDR3s include the opening cysteine and the closing phenylalanine or tryptophan. The D gene is left open where the match is weak. Clone size is given for some rows only: seen once, a few or many times, or a class if the clone is expanded.

V gene,clone size,D gene,J gene,CDR3 DNA,CDR3 protein
TRBV28,.,.,TRBJ2-6,TGTGCCAGCAGTTTAGATCTGGCTGGGGCCAACGTCCTGACTTTC,CASSLDLAGANVLTF
TRBV7-9,few,TRBD1,TRBJ1-4,TGTGCCAGCAGCTTCTCGGGACAGTCCGAAAAACTGTTTTTT,CASSFSGQSEKLFF
TRBV18,.,.,TRBJ1-1,TGTGCCAGCTCACCGGTCAGGGGTGGTAGCACTGAAGCTTTCTTT,CASSPVRGGSTEAFF
TRBV19,.,.,TRBJ2-3,TGTGCCAGTAGGGAAGCAGGGTTTAGCACAGATACGCAGTATTTT,CASREAGFSTDTQYF
TRBV19,.,.,TRBJ1-2,TGTGCCAGTAGTATAAAGCAGGGTAACTATGGCTACACCTTC,CASSIKQGNYGYTF
TRBV7-2,.,.,TRBJ1-4,TGTGCCAGCAGCTTATACGGTATTAATGAAAAACTGTTTTTT,CASSLYGINEKLFF
TRBV12-5,.,.,TRBJ1-3,TGTGCTAGTGGTTTGGTAATGAGCTCTGGAAACACCATATATTTT,CASGLVMSSGNTIYF
TRBV5-1,.,TRBD2,TRBJ2-7,TGCGCCAGCAGCTCCGGGACTAGCGGCTCCTACGAGCAGTACTTC,CASSSGTSGSYEQYF
TRBV9,.,.,TRBJ1-2,TGTGCCAGCAGCCCTCACACTGGGCAGCCTCAACCGTATGGCTACACCTTC,CASSPHTGQPQPYGYTF
TRBV15,.,.,TRBJ1-2,TGTGCCACCAGCAGAGAAGTCTCTAACTATGGCTACACCTTC,CATSREVSNYGYTF
TRBV27,once,.,TRBJ1-6,TGTGCCAGCAGTTTATCGCGGACCGACTATTATACGGGGCCCCTCCACTTT,CASSLSRTDYYTGPLHF
TRBV7-2,once,.,TRBJ1-2,TGTGCCAGCAGCCCCTATCAGGGGTCTAACTATGGCTACACCTTC,CASSPYQGSNYGYTF
TRBV25-1,.,.,TRBJ1-6,TGTGCCAGCAGTGAAGGGGCCTATAATTCACCCCTCCACTTT,CASSEGAYNSPLHF
TRBV4-1,.,.,TRBJ1-2,TGCGCCAGCAGCCAAGATTGGGCAGCCGGCGGCTACACCTTC,CASSQDWAAGGYTF
TRBV7-2,once,.,TRBJ2-7,TGTGCCAGCAGCTTAGGGGTTACGAACTCCTACGAGCAGTACTTC,CASSLGVTNSYEQYF
TRBV18,.,.,TRBJ2-7,TGTGCCAGCTCACCATCAGGCGACGAGCAGTACTTC,CASSPSGDEQYF
TRBV7-8,once,.,TRBJ1-2,TGTGCCAGCAGCCCGGGCCGCCGGAGACACTATGGCTACACCTTC,CASSPGRRRHYGYTF
TRBV3-1/TRBV3-2,.,.,TRBJ1-2,TGTGCCAGCAGCCAAGACTACCGGGTATCAGCCGGCTACACCTTC,CASSQDYRVSAGYTF
TRBV6-6,once,.,TRBJ2-5,TGTGCCAGCAGTTACCCGACAGGAGAGACCCAGTACTTC,CASSYPTGETQYF
TRBV5-5,.,.,TRBJ2-1,TGTGCCAGCGCGGTCAGGGAGGGTCAGGGGGCAAACTACAATGAGCAGTTCTTC,CASAVREGQGANYNEQFF
TRBV25-1,.,.,TRBJ2-7,TGTGCCAGCTCCCAGACGGGCGCACTGAGGTCCGAGCAGTACTTC,CASSQTGALRSEQYF
TRBV10-3,.,.,TRBJ1-1,TGTGCCATCAGTGGCAGGACGGCGAACACTGAAGCTTTCTTT,CAISGRTANTEAFF
TRBV18,.,TRBD2,TRBJ2-1,TGTGCCAGCTCACTAAGACTAGCGGTTGGCTCCTACAATGAGCAGTTCTTC,CASSLRLAVGSYNEQFF
TRBV9,.,TRBD2,TRBJ2-1,TGTGCCAGCAGCCGAAGCGGGGACTACAATGAGCAGTTCTTC,CASSRSGDYNEQFF
TRBV6-4,.,.,TRBJ2-6,TGTGCCAGCAGTGGCAATGCGGCAGGGAGGCACGTCCTGACTTTC,CASSGNAAGRHVLTF
TRBV30,few,.,TRBJ2-7,TGTGCCTGGAGTGTACCTCCTCCAAGATACGAGCAGTACTTC,CAWSVPPPRYEQYF
TRBV12-3/TRBV12-4,.,.,TRBJ2-1,TGTGCCAGCAGTTTCGTGGTAGGCGGTGAGCAGTTCTTC,CASSFVVGGEQFF
TRBV15,.,.,TRBJ2-5,TGTGCCACCAGCACGGGGACTCAAGAGACCCAGTACTTC,CATSTGTQETQYF
TRBV3-1/TRBV3-2,.,TRBD1,TRBJ1-6,TGTGCCAGCAGTTACACCGGGACAGGGGTCCGTTCACCCCTCCACTTT,CASSYTGTGVRSPLHF
TRBV10-3,.,.,TRBJ1-2,TGTGCCATCAGTGAGCCGAAAAAGGGCTACACCTTC,CAISEPKKGYTF
TRBV6-4,.,TRBD1,TRBJ1-1,TGTGCCAGCAGTAGGGACAGAAACACTGAAGCTTTCTTT,CASSRDRNTEAFF
TRBV2,.,TRBD1,TRBJ2-3,TGTGCCAGCAGTGACCCGCCCCGACAGGGGGGAGATACGCAGTATTTT,CASSDPPRQGGDTQYF
TRBV7-2,.,TRBD2,TRBJ2-5,TGTGCCAGCAGCCGCGACAGCGGGGGGGTAGGGGAGACCCAGTACTTC,CASSRDSGGVGETQYF
TRBV30,.,.,TRBJ2-6,TGTGCCTGGAGCACCGACAGCCTTGGGGCCAACGTCCTGACTTTC,CAWSTDSLGANVLTF
TRBV10-2,.,.,TRBJ1-1,TGCGCCAGCAGTGGGGAAGGGGGGCTTTTGACTGAAGCTTTCTTT,CASSGEGGLLTEAFF
TRBV4-3,.,.,TRBJ1-4,TGCGCCAGCAGCCAAGAAATCAGACGACCGCCAGGGCATGGTGAAAAACTGTTTTTT,CASSQEIRRPPGHGEKLFF
TRBV9,.,.,TRBJ2-1,TGTGCCAGCAGCGCCTTGCCTCTCTCCTACAATGAGCAGTTCTTC,CASSALPLSYNEQFF
TRBV3-1/TRBV3-2,.,TRBD1,TRBJ1-3,TGTGCCAGCAGCATCTGGGACAGGCTCTCTGGAAACACCATATATTTT,CASSIWDRLSGNTIYF
TRBV3-1/TRBV3-2,.,.,TRBJ1-4,TGTGCCAGCAGCCACGGTCCCGATGCAACTAATGAAAAACTGTTTTTT,CASSHGPDATNEKLFF
TRBV19,.,.,TRBJ1-4,TGTGCCAGTAGTATGAGGGAAAAACTGTTTTTT,CASSMREKLFF
TRBV6-2/TRBV6-3,.,TRBD1,TRBJ1-5,TGTGCCAGCAGTTACAGCCCCGGGACAGGGATTTCGGCTAGCAATCAGCCCCAGCATTTT,CASSYSPGTGISASNQPQHF
TRBV27,.,TRBD2,TRBJ2-2,TGTGCCAGCAGCTCCAGGTTTGGGGCGACTAGCGGGAGATTGAACACCGGGGAGCTGTTTTTT,CASSSRFGATSGRLNTGELFF
TRBV6-5,.,.,TRBJ2-1,TGTGCCAGCAGCGCTGACGGACCGCCCCATGAGCAGTTCTTC,CASSADGPPHEQFF
TRBV12-5,.,.,TRBJ2-3,TGTGCTAGTGGTTTATATACGCAGTATTTT,CASGLYTQYF
TRBV5-4,.,TRBD2,TRBJ2-3,TGTGCCAGCAGCCAACCGGGACTAGCGGGAGCGTATACGCAGTATTTT,CASSQPGLAGAYTQYF
TRBV6-5,.,.,TRBJ2-5,TGTGCCAGCAGTTACTCCGGGGGCAGGGCGGAGACCCAGTACTTC,CASSYSGGRAETQYF
TRBV7-9,.,.,TRBJ2-3,TGTGCCAGCAGCCCATTCCCGGACAGGAGGAGGGGGGATACGCAGTATTTT,CASSPFPDRRRGDTQYF
TRBV5-1,.,.,TRBJ1-5,TGCGCCAGCAGCCTGGGGGACACGGGGTCCAGGGAGCCCCAGCATTTT,CASSLGDTGSREPQHF
TRBV7-3,few,.,TRBJ2-2,TGTGCCAGCAGCCCGGCTTGGGGTAGTCAGGACGGGGAGCTGTTTTTT,CASSPAWGSQDGELFF
TRBV4-2,.,.,TRBJ1-1,TGTGCCAGCAGCCGAATCCCCAAGACGTACACTGAAGCTTTCTTT,CASSRIPKTYTEAFF
TRBV28,.,.,TRBJ2-7,TGTGCCAGCAGTCCCACCCGACCCCCGGTCCCCTACGAGCAGTACTTC,CASSPTRPPVPYEQYF
TRBV7-8,.,.,TRBJ1-2,TGTGCCAGCAGCTTAAGTCAGGGAGGCTATGGCTACACCTTC,CASSLSQGGYGYTF
TRBV5-8,once,.,TRBJ1-6,TGTGCCAGCAGCTTGATTAGTGGGGCTCAAAAATCACCCCTCCACTTT,CASSLISGAQKSPLHF
TRBV4-3,.,.,TRBJ1-1,TGCGCCAGCAGCCTGGCGGCGGTGGGCACTGAAGCTTTCTTT,CASSLAAVGTEAFF
TRBV7-2,once,.,TRBJ1-2,TGTGCCAGCAGCTCCCGGGGACGGCACCTCTATGGCTACACCTTC,CASSSRGRHLYGYTF